This T cell receptor beta chain was retrieved from a study of T cell responses to AZD1222 COVID-19 vaccine. This CDR3 has 14 amino acids. The V end was cut by 7 bases, the J end by 0 bases, with 10 bases between. CDR1 and CDR2 (germline): LNHDA, SQIVND (reference sequence). Assay: immunoSEQ multiplex PCR; the TCRdb copy retains only in-frame clones and omits some. This table has tens of thousands of clones, approximately 79% appearing once. Broader study findings: There were repertoire samples only from the period after the peak T cell response. Possibly, clonal diversity was underestimated; donors were largely white British and included more females. A rise in Spike-specific TCR breadth and depth followed two AZD1222 doses. Unmutated regions of variants are reportedly targeted by nearly half of spike-specific TCRs.

As regards this clone: The target antigen is unknown.

Sample: peripheral blood, taken on day 0 of MenACWY control vaccination. The sequence was obtained from an adult in good health. This chain connects TRBV19 to TRBJ2-1, with D uncertain. In DNA form, the CDR3 reads TGTGCCAGTAACGTGGAGAGCTCCTACAATGAGCAGTTCTTC. It is translated as CASNVESSYNEQFF.